This T cell receptor beta chain emerged from a study of PD-L1 blockade in urothelial cancer. Study-wide context: Men with urothelial cancer arising in the bladder made up most of the roughly 29 patients. Patients' histories included 0 to 3 prior chemotherapy regimens. Blood-derived samples held a median around 140,000 T cells.

Each PCR contained spiked-in synthetic TCR analog templates. The repertoire was sequenced with immunoSEQ multiplex PCR; TCRdb's copy has only in-frame clones and lacks some. The sample shows around 45,000 clones, roughly 88% of them seen only once. Trimming took off 1 base at V and 4 bases at J, with 14 bases between the two ends. This CDR3 comprises 16 residues. CDR1 is SGHVS and CDR2 is FQNEAQ in the germline V gene. The input for sequencing was PBMCs, taken around atezolizumab (anti-PD-L1) treatment. This receptor was taken from an elderly man with urothelial cancer. This sequence joins TRBV7-8 and TRBJ2-1; a possible D gene is TRBD1 (6 bases). DNA for the CDR3: TGTGCCAGCAGCTTAGAGCAGGGGCTAGGGTACAATGAGCAGTTCTTC. This gives the protein CASSLEQGLGYNEQFF. The full variable domain, in which reference TRBV7-8 and TRBJ2-1 provide the parts outside the CDR3, is GAGVSQSPRYKVAKRGQDVALRCDPISGHVSLFWYQQALGQGPEFLTYFQNEAQLDKSGLPSDRFFAERPEGSVSTLKIQRTQQEDSAVYLCASSLEQGLGYNEQFFGPGTRLTVL.